This T cell receptor (beta chain) was identified during a study of lymphopenia after photon versus proton radiotherapy. The data were produced by immunoSEQ multiplex PCR, yet TCRdb's version contains in-frame clones alone and is incomplete. The sample has about 18,000 clones; roughly nine tenths are singletons. Findings of the study overall: In patients who died, overall survival fell as post-nadir TCR diversity dropped more. Only patients who died were analyzed for survival; proton advantage is unproven. Oligoclonal CD8+ Temra expansion after nadir drove photon patients' diversity drop.

As regards this clone: Its antigen is unknown.

The sequences come from peripheral blood, collected from a patient treated with proton-based radiotherapy. The sequence was collected from a man between 65 and 85 years old with pancreatic cancer.

CDR3 DNA sequence: TGCAGCGTTGTTCCGTTGAGCTCCTACAATGAGCAGTTCTTC. It yields the protein CSVVPLSSYNEQFF. The chain couples TRBV29-1 to TRBJ2-1; the D is unclear. Between the trimmed V and J ends, which lost 4 bases and 0 bases, there was a span of 10 bases. From germline, CDR1 is SQVTM and CDR2 ANQGSEA. The CDR3 covers 14 residues.